This T cell receptor beta chain derives from a study of T-cell memory formation after mild COVID-19. Study details: TCR clusters mostly belonged to single donors. Broader study findings: Researchers report contracting CD4+ clones mostly in CM and EM, with CD8+ clones in EMRA.

With regard to this clonotype: As yet, its antigen is unknown.

The 5'RACE method, run with constant-segment primers, produced TCR alpha and TCR beta cDNA libraries (carrying sample barcodes and UMIs). TCRdb redid the calling of the 5' RACE reads with MiXCR, one entry per CDR3 protein. The repertoire consists of just over 350,000 distinct CDR3 sequences, with approximately 14% occurring once and the leading ten covering 22%. Germline V gene sequence: CDR1 SGDLS, CDR2 YYNGEE. The CDR3 has 15 residues. Unmatched junction bases numbered 4, after V lost 3 bases and J lost 4 bases. The sequence derives from a man aged 18 to 35 who had mild COVID-19 (a few samples of this study predate the infection). Cell type and time point are not known. The specimen sequenced was PBMCs or a T cell subset sorted from them (not recorded which). The chain carries TRBV9 and TRBJ2-3; 11 nucleotides align to TRBD1. In DNA form, the CDR3 reads TGTGCCAGCAGCGCAGGACAGGGGGCGTCAGATACGCAGTATTTT. Translated: CASSAGQGASDTQYF.